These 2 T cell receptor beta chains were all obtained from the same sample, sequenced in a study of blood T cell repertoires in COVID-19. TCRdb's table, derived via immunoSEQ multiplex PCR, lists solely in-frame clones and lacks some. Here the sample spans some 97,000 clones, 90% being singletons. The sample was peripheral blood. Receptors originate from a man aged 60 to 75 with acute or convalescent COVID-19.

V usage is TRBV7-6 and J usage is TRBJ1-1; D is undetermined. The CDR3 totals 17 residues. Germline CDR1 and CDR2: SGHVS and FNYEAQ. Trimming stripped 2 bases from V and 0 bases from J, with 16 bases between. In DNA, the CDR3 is TGTGCCAGCAGCTTAAACCCGGCAGGTGCTTTGAACACTGAAGCTTTCTTT. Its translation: CASSLNPAGALNTEAFF.

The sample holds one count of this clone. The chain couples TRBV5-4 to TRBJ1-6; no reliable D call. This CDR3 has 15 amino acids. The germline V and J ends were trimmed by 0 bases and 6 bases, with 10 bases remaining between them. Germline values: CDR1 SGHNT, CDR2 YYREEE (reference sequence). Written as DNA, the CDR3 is TGTGCCAGCAGCTTGGCCAAAAGCCTTAATTCACCCCTCCACTTT. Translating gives CASSLAKSLNSPLHF.